This T cell receptor (beta chain) is from a study of blood T cell repertoires in COVID-19. Whole-study context: Specimens from acute and convalescent COVID-19 originated in the United States, Italy and Spain. Sample material is recorded as cDNA or gDNA derived from T cells, B-cell-depleted T cells, or PBMCs.

In the original analysis: Nucleated cell counts were estimated from reference gene primer amplification. Profiling relied on immunoSEQ multiplex PCR, and the TCRdb table lists in-frame clones only, not all of them. Clone size and the V and J calls come from that table; the DNA yielded D and trimming. The repertoire holds about 320,000 clones, with approximately 82% as singletons. The V and J ends lost 2 bases and 2 bases respectively, with 12 bases between them. The CDR3 has 15 amino acids. Germline V gene data show CDR1 as MNHEY and CDR2 as SVGAGI. The sample was peripheral blood. The TCR sequence derives from a woman between 45 and 65 years old with acute or convalescent COVID-19. The rearrangement joins TRBV6-5 to TRBJ1-1; D call uncertain. CDR3 region: CASSYNGESNTEAFF. CDR3 coding DNA: TGTGCCAGCAGTTACAACGGAGAATCTAACACTGAAGCTTTCTTT.